This T cell receptor (beta chain) is drawn from a study of cytomegalovirus exposure and HLA in healthy donors. For the study at large: The early release's HLA-typed donors yielded 78 million or so unique TCRs.

Per the germline V gene, CDR1 is GTSNPN and CDR2 is SVGIG (reference sequence). The V end was cut by 1 base, the J end by 4 bases, with 7 bases between. The CDR3 sequence is 12 residues long. Vbeta (60) and Jbeta (13) primers were used in the PCR. Data came from immunoSEQ multiplex PCR; TCRdb stores just in-frame clones and leaves some out. Of around 140,000 clones in the sample, roughly 80% were seen once. Study findings and constraints: TCR beta sequences reportedly predicted the HLA-A and HLA-B alleles of most subjects accurately. TCR beta V- and J-gene trimming, according to a later analysis, was linked to a missense DCLRE1C variant. Excluded: some indistinguishable V segments such as TRBV6-2 and TRBV6-3.

This clone has a handful of counts. What it recognizes is unknown. The chain joins TRBV30 to TRBJ1-1, with unresolved D. The sequenced material came from PBMCs. This clonotype was obtained from a man aged 40-49 years in good health and CMV-seronegative. As DNA, the CDR3 is TGTGCCTGGAGTGCCTTGAGCACTGAAGCTTTCTTT. Translating it yields CAWSALSTEAFF.